The clone carrying this TCR beta chain appeared a few times. What it binds is not known. This sample was taken from a study of beta chain features in type 1 diabetes. At the level of the study: Healthy donors resembled patients in age, gender and cell yields. Study results and limitations: Among patients with Type 1 diabetes, TCRB CDR3s were moderately but significantly shorter in every one of the four CD4+ subsets.

The CDR3 covers 17 residues. The ends were cut back, 1 base at V and 0 bases at J, with 10 bases in the middle. CDR1 is LGHNA and CDR2 is YSLEER in the germline V gene. Every isolated RNA sample was fully reverse transcribed, so sequencing captured expressed TCRB transcripts. Deep immunoSEQ sequencing covered naive, central memory and regulatory T cell samples. TCRdb's copy holds only in-frame clones and misses some; the assay was immunoSEQ multiplex PCR. The data show hundreds of thousands of clones, about 14% seen once. A sort by CD45RO/CCR7/CD25/CD127/CD95/CD27 yielded CD4+ naive, central memory, regulatory and stem cell-like memory cells.

The sample consisted of naive CD4+ T cells from blood. V is TRBV4-3 and J is TRBJ2-6, with TRBD1 as a possible D gene (5 bases). The receptor's source is a man younger than 35 with type 1 diabetes. The CDR3 DNA reads as TGCGCCAGCAGCCAAGGGACAACCTTCTCTGGGGCCAACGTCCTGACTTTC. The encoded protein is CASSQGTTFSGANVLTF.